One and the same sample provided the 10 T cell receptor beta chains below, sequenced in a study of PD-L1 blockade in urothelial cancer. Sequencing used immunoSEQ multiplex PCR; TCRdb keeps in-frame clones, though not all of them. The sample lists tens of thousands of clones; roughly four fifths were seen once. The time point was: pretreatment peripheral blood. This sample comprised PBMCs, obtained around atezolizumab (anti-PD-L1) treatment. The origin of the receptors is a man in his 70s with urothelial cancer.

This clone was picked up one time. The J gene is TRBJ1-2, the V gene TRBV5-5, with 11 positions matching TRBD1. Trimming took 3 bases from V and 8 from J; bases not matched to a gene: 3. CDR3 length: 13 amino acids. Per the germline V gene, CDR1 is SGHKS and CDR2 is YYEKEE (reference sequence). The CDR3 loop is CASSSGQGVGYTF. For the CDR3, the DNA is TGTGCCAGCAGCTCGGGACAGGGGGTCGGCTACACCTTC.

The chain uses TRBV6-5 and TRBJ1-5; a weak D match, TRBD1 (5 bases). The V end lost 6 bases, the J end lost 6 bases, and 15 bases lay between the germline ends. This CDR3 spans 14 amino acids. The germline CDR1 and CDR2 sequences are MNHEY and SVGAGI. Written as DNA, the CDR3 is TGTGCCAGCAGGGGGGGAGGGTTTAGTCAGCCCCAGCATTTT. Residues: CASRGGGFSQPQHF.

V is TRBV2 and J is TRBJ2-7; TRBD2 might be the D (6 bases). There are 14 residues in the CDR3. Germline loops: CDR1 SNHLY, CDR2 FYNNEI. The V and J ends lost 7 bases and 7 bases respectively, with 20 bases between them. The CDR3 DNA reads TGTGCCAGCAAAACACTAGCCGGGGCTGATGAGCAGTACTTC. Translated, it gives CASKTLAGADEQYF.

The CDR3: CASSGDRGGIYNYGYTF. In DNA, the CDR3 is TGTGCCAGCAGCGGAGACAGGGGAGGGATCTATAACTATGGCTACACCTTC. The chain combines TRBV9 with TRBJ1-2, with 8 bases matching TRBD1. Germline values: CDR1 SGDLS, CDR2 YYNGEE. Losses at the gene ends were 3 bases for V and 1 base for J; bases not matched to a gene: 11. This CDR3 contains 17 residues.

This chain uses TRBV5-4 with TRBJ2-3; 7 bases are a match to TRBD2. V trimming: 4 bases; J trimming: 9 bases; junction bases outside the gene matches: 8. This CDR3 region has 13 residues. Looked up from germline, CDR1 is SGHNT and CDR2 is YYREEE (reference sequence). The DNA for the CDR3 is TGTGCCAGCAGCCGGGACTATGGGCAGACGCAGTATTTT. Translating it yields CASSRDYGQTQYF.

This chain uses TRBV6-5 with TRBJ1-2; a possible D gene is TRBD1 (6 bases). The CDR3 consists of 14 residues. Trimming shortened V by 4 bases and J by 8 bases, and 17 bases separated the two germline ends. Germline CDR1 is MNHEY and CDR2 is SVGAGI. The CDR3 nucleotides read TGTGCCAGCAGTTTAACAGGGATTAGTGGGGGCTACACCTTC. Protein: CASSLTGISGGYTF.

The chain employs TRBV7-2 and TRBJ1-2; 8 bases match TRBD1. The J segment lost 8 bases and the V segment lost 5 bases, leaving 10 bases of the junction unmatched. The V gene's germline CDR1 is SGHTA and CDR2 FQGNSA. This CDR3 is 14 amino acids long. The CDR3 protein is CASSVGQGSTGYTF. The CDR3 DNA reads as TGTGCCAGCAGCGTAGGACAGGGTTCAACGGGCTACACCTTC. Combining the CDR3 with reference TRBV7-2 and TRBJ1-2 gives the whole variable domain GAGVSQSPSNKVTEKGKDVELRCDPISGHTALYWYRQSLGQGLEFLIYFQGNSAPDKSGLPSDRFSAERTGGSVSTLTIQRTQQEDSAVYLCASSVGQGSTGYTFGSGTRLTVV.

This clone was seen once. V is TRBV5-4 and J is TRBJ2-1; unclear D gene. This CDR3 comprises 14 residues. Looked up from germline, CDR1 is SGHNT and CDR2 is YYREEE (reference sequence). V was trimmed by 4 bases and J by 7 bases, leaving 15 bases between them. The CDR3 coding sequence is TGTGCCAGCAGCCCGCCTTCCCGAACTAATGAGCAGTTCTTC. Protein sequence: CASSPPSRTNEQFF. Supplemented by reference TRBV5-4 and TRBJ2-1, the full variable domain reads ETGVTQSPTHLIKTRGQQVTLRCSSQSGHNTVSWYQQALGQGPQFIFQYYREEENGRGNFPPRFSGLQFPNYSSELNVNALELDDSALYLCASSPPSRTNEQFFGPGTRLTVL.

The V and J genes are TRBV7-9 and TRBJ2-3, with 9 nucleotides matching TRBD2. CDR3 length: 15 residues. V lost 5 bases and J lost 4; bases outside the gene matches: 7. Germline V CDR1 and CDR2: SEHNR, FQNEAQ (reference sequence). CDR3 bases: TGTGCCAGCAGCCCCGGGGTAGCGGGAGCAGATACGCAGTATTTT. It translates to CASSPGVAGADTQYF.

The chain is built from TRBV2 and TRBJ2-2, with TRBD2 identical over 9 bases. Germline loops: CDR1 SNHLY, CDR2 FYNNEI. The CDR3 has 18 residues. The J segment lost 0 bases and the V segment lost 2 bases, leaving 7 bases of the junction unmatched. CDR3 loop: CASSEIGGGGANTGELFF. The DNA of the CDR3 is TGTGCCAGCAGTGAAATCGGGGGCGGGGGGGCGAACACCGGGGAGCTGTTTTTT.